The clone carrying this TCR beta chain showed up just a few times. The antigen is undetermined. This entry is derived from a study of T cells in Graves' hyperthyroidism and ophthalmopathy. Whole-study context: At the time of initial diagnosis and before any treatment, peripheral blood was collected. Overall study findings and caveats: Ophthalmopathy was model-predicted a median 6.5 months pre-onset. Most clonotypes expanded in the thyroid (above 0.001) were also present in blood. The authors' 13 V-J model separated ophthalmopathy from stable hyperthyroidism.

The germline gives CDR1 SEHNR, CDR2 FQNEAQ (reference sequence). V gave up 0 bases and J gave up 7 bases; unmatched junction bases: 4. The CDR3 contains 15 residues. The TCR beta CDR3 regions underwent amplification using RNA transcripts as the source. The TCR CDR3 was amplified in a first-round RT-PCR using the HTBI primer set. TCRdb re-called the multiplex PCR reads with MiXCR, one entry per CDR3 protein. The sample has around 500,000 distinct CDR3 sequences; approximately 23% are singletons. The sequence was collected from a woman between 70 and 85 years old with Graves' ophthalmopathy. This rearrangement joins TRBV7-9 to TRBJ2-7; 12 nucleotides line up with TRBD2. The sequenced sample was blood. CDR3 in amino acids: CASSLASSGRGEQYF. CDR3 coding DNA: TGTGCCAGCAGCTTAGCGTCTAGCGGGAGGGGTGAGCAGTACTTC.